The T cell receptor (beta chain) under discussion was sequenced for a study of PD-1 blockade in classical Hodgkin lymphoma (dated by TCRdb to 2019 to 2021). Turning to the overall study: Nivolumab dosing was 3 mg/kg intravenously every 2 weeks, continuing until either disease progression or unacceptable toxicity. A peripheral blood immune signature of response to PD-1 blockade in classical Hodgkin lymphoma was defined using TCR beta sequencing and CyTOF. The research as a whole found: Lower diversity was observed in patients in whom nivolumab was started less than 1 year after ASCT, and these patients were excluded from later analyses so that confounding by immune reconstitution would be avoided. Trial patients achieving complete response had baseline diversity similar to newly diagnosed patients, whereas partial responders and progressors had significantly lower diversity. The study covered only a single clinical trial cohort, and the causes of the repertoire differences, possibly disease activity or prior therapy, were still not defined. A significant rise by C4D1 was seen in CD4+ but not CD8+ TCR diversity (p=0.0027 vs p=0.16), with the rise being most apparent in complete responders (p=0.02). Baseline TCR diversity was reported to be lower in newly diagnosed patients than in healthy donors, and even lower in relapsed/refractory patients.

This specimen's time point label, interpreted: cycle 4 day 1 (C4D1), after less than 7 weeks of nivolumab. All trial patients had relapsed after autologous stem cell transplantation, with cohorts A, B and C differing in prior brentuximab vedotin exposure. Magnetic negative selection with a Miltenyi CD8+ T cell isolation kit was used to purify CD8+ T cells from thawed PBMCs. The trial cohort comprised 60 or so patients with relapsed/refractory classical Hodgkin lymphoma whose best overall responses were complete response, partial response or progressive disease. Trial patients were treated with single-agent nivolumab in the multi-cohort phase II CheckMate 205 trial. An independent review committee assessed best overall response by applying the 2007 International Working Group response criteria. PBMCs from the trial were collected at three points: immediately before nivolumab initiation (C1D1), and during therapy at cycle 2 day 1 and cycle 4 day 1. After peripheral blood was drawn into 8 mL Vacutainer Cell Preparation Tubes, PBMCs were isolated by centrifugation and then cryopreserved. Purified CD4+ and CD8+ fractions were generated only in cases for which an additional PBMC sample was available. Magnetically labelled cells were removed on LS columns in a quadroMACS separator, and the flow-through was collected as the purified fraction.

The Qiagen DNeasy kit was used to extract genomic DNA from unsorted PBMCs and from the negatively selected CD4+ and CD8+ fractions. TCR beta CDR3 regions were amplified by immunoSEQ multiplex PCR using primers annealing to V and J segments. A synthetic immune receptor repertoire was used to minimize amplification bias, and remaining bias was computationally removed after sequencing. The authors' analysis ran thus. Repertoire diversity was quantified as the Shannon entropy index using custom Python scripts. Unsorted, CD4+ and CD8+ repertoires were analyzed separately, except for combined analyses in which CD4+ and CD8+ sequences were merged in silico. Clonal expansion was defined as a frequency increase of at least 2-fold after treatment compared with C1D1, and clones undetected at baseline were assigned a pseudocount of 0.5. Singleton clones were defined as clones with 0 or 1 copy at C1D1, and non-singleton clones were defined as clones with 2 or more copies. Clones expanded in unsorted samples were labelled as CD4+, CD8+ or unknown by matching protein sequences in sorted samples from the same patient. Wilcoxon tests on paired samples were used to test changes in diversity from C1D1 to C4D1. In TCRdb, the immuneACCESS table is reduced to in-frame sequences with V and J assigned. These tables do not hold every clone; where another copy was compared, an unresolved V gene accounts for under half, and the others remain unexplained. The D gene and trimming were derived from the DNA, and the V and J assignments and clone size from that table. The sample table holds fewer than 4,500 clones, of which 72% were seen once. The ten largest clones take up roughly 36% of the sample.

With regard to this clone: Its antigen has not been determined. Base quality data are lacking; no much larger clone is found one base away.

Counted from cysteine to phenylalanine, this CDR3 has 15 amino acids. Of the read, only the CDR3 DNA is kept; its 45 bases are in frame from base 1. At the junction V is shortened by 5 bases and J by 5 bases; bases outside the gene matches: 6. CDR1 and CDR2, per the germline V gene (reference sequence), are SEHNR and FQNEAQ. This sequence was found in a human donor with classical Hodgkin lymphoma. The sequence links TRBV7-9 to TRBJ2-7, and 13 bases in between align with TRBD2. The sequencing here drew on CD8+ T cells from blood, taken before the fourth cycle of nivolumab. The DNA sequence reads TGTGCCAGCAGCCCACTAGCGGGAGGGCCCAACGAGCAGTACTTC. This translates into CASSPLAGGPNEQYF.